This is a list of T cell receptor beta chains from one sample in a study of blood T cell repertoires in COVID-19. TCRdb keeps only in-frame clones here, not all; method: immunoSEQ multiplex PCR. This sample has about 240,000 clones; more than 75% occur once, and the top ten carry over 10%. Sequencing was done on a sample of peripheral blood. These receptors all come from a woman aged 60-75 years with active or convalescent COVID-19. The conserved cysteine and the conserved F or W are not part of the CDR3 here. The order of the fields is V gene, J gene, CDR3 protein.

TRBV11-2	TRBJ2-5	ASSFGLAGQETQY
TRBV6-2/TRBV6-3	TRBJ2-3	ASSYAGVDTQY
TRBV19	TRBJ2-5	ASSRQSSETQY
TRBV9	TRBJ2-1	ASSPGGTGTYNEQF
TRBV11-2	TRBJ2-3	ASSLGGTGLDTQY
TRBV7-7	TRBJ2-3	ASSAPEVVEDTQY
TRBV7-3	TRBJ2-3	ASSLNAAGSPDTQY
TRBV3-1/TRBV3-2	TRBJ2-2	ASSLDRTGDTGELF
TRBV3-1/TRBV3-2	TRBJ1-2	ASSQTSSGGYT
TRBV19	TRBJ2-2	ASTTGMRTGELF
TRBV6-5	TRBJ1-2	ASSYSGQGSYGYT
TRBV3-1/TRBV3-2	TRBJ1-4	ASSQPGQGITNEKLF
TRBV5-6	TRBJ2-7	ASTLGAGASYEQY
TRBV10-1	TRBJ2-1	ASIVPGTGVMNEQF
TRBV27	TRBJ1-2	ASRTTGRPDYGYT
TRBV9	TRBJ1-1	ASSVRDRVSLTEAF
TRBV2	TRBJ2-7	ASRATGVDHEQY